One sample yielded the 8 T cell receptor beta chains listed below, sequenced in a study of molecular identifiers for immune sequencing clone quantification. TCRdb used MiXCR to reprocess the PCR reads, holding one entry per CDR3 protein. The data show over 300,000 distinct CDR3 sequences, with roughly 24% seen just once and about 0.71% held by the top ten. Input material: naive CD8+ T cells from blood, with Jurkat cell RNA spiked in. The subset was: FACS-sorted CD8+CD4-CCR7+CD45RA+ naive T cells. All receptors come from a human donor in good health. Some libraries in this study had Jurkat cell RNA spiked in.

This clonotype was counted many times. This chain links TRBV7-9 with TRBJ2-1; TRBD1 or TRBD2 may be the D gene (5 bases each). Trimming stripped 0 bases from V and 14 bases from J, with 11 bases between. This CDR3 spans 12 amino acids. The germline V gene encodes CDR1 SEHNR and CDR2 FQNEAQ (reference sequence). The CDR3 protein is CASSLAIGDEFF. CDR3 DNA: TGTGCCAGCAGCTTAGCAATCGGGGACGAGTTCTTC.

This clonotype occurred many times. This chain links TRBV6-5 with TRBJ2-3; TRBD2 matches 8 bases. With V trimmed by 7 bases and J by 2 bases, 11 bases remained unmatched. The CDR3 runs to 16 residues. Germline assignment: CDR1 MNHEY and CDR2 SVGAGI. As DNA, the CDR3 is TGTGCCAGCAACCTGTTGGCTAGCGGGCCCACAGATACGCAGTATTTT. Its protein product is CASNLLASGPTDTQYF.

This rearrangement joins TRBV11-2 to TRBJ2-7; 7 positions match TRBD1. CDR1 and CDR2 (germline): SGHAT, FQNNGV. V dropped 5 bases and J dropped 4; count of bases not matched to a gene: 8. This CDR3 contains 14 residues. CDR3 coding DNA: TGTGCCAGCAGCGCGGGCCAACAGGGGTACGAGCAGTACTTC. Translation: CASSAGQQGYEQYF.

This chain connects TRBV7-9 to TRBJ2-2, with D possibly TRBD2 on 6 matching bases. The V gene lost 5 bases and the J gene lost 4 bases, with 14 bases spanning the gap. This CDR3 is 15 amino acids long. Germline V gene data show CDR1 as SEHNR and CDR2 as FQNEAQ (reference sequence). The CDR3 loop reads CASSIVRETTGELFF. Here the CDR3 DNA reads TGTGCCAGCAGCATAGTCCGGGAGACCACCGGGGAGCTGTTTTTT.

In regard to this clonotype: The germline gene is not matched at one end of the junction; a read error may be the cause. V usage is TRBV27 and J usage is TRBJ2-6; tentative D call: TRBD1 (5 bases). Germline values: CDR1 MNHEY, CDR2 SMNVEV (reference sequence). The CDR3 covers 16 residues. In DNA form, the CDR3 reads TGTGCCGGCAGTAGGATAGGGGTGTCCGGGGCCAACGTCCTGACTTTC. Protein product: CAGSRIGVSGANVLTF. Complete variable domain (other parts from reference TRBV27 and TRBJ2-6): EAQVTQNPRYLITVTGKKLTVTCSQNMNHEYMSWYRQDPGLGLRQIYYSMNVEVTDKGDVPEGYKVSRKEKRNFPLILESPSPNQTSLYFCAGSRIGVSGANVLTFGAGSRLTVL.

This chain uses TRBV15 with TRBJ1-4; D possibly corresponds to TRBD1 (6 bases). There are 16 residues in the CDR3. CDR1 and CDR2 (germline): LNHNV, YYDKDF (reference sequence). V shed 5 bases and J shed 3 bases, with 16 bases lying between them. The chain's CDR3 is CATSPEPGEANEKLFF. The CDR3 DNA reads TGTGCCACCAGCCCAGAACCAGGGGAGGCTAATGAAAAACTGTTTTTT.

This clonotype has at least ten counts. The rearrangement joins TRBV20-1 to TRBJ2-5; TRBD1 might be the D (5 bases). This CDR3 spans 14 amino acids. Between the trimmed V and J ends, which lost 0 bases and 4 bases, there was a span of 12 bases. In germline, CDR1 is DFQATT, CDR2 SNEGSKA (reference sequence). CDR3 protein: CSAREAGLRETQYF. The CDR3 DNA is TGCAGTGCTAGAGAGGCAGGGCTCCGAGAGACCCAGTACTTC.

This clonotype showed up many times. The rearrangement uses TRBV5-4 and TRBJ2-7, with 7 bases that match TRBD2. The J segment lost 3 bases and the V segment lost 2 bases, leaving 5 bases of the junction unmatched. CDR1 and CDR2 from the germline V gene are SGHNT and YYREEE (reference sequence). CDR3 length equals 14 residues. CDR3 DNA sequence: TGTGCCAGCAGCTTCGGACTAGAAGGCTACGAGCAGTACTTC. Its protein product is CASSFGLEGYEQYF.